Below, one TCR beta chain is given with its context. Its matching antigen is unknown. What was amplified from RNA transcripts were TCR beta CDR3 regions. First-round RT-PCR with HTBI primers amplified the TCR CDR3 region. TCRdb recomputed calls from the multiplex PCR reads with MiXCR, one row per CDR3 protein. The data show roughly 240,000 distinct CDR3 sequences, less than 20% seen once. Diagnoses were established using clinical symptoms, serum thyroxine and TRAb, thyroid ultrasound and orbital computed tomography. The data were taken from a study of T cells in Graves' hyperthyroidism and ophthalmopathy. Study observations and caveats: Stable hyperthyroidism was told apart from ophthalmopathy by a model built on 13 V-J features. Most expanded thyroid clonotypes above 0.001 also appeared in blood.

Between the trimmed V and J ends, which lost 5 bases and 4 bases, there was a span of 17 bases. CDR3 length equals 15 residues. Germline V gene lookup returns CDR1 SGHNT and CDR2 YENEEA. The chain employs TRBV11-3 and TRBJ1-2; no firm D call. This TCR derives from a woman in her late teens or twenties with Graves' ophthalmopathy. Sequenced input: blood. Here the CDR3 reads CASSPRRGLSYGYTF. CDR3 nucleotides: TGTGCCAGCAGCCCAAGACGCGGACTGAGCTATGGCTACACCTTC. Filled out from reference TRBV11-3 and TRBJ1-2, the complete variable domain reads EAGVVQSPRYKIIEKKQPVAFWCNPISGHNTLYWYLQNLGQGPELLIRYENEEAVDDSQLPKDRFSAERLKGVDSTLKIQPAELGDSAVYLCASSPRRGLSYGYTFGSGTRLTVV.